This TCR beta chain is drawn from a study of T cell repertoires in cytomegalovirus infection. Comment on this clonotype: Its antigen is currently unknown.

Via MiXCR, TCRdb re-called the reads, giving one row per CDR3 protein. The sample yields roughly 800,000 distinct CDR3 sequences, about 29% seen once. This receptor was obtained from a human donor in good health (CMV status not recorded). Some clones in this sample may be carry-over from other donors' samples. The sample here was cultured CD8+ T cells from PBMCs, taken from culture after CMV antigen stimulation.

In nucleotides, the CDR3 is TGTGCCAGCAGTTTCACTGGGGGTCCCAACTATGGCTACACCTTC. As protein: CASSFTGGPNYGYTF. The chain uses TRBV27 and TRBJ1-2, with D maybe TRBD1 (5 bases). Germline V CDR1 and CDR2: MNHEY, SMNVEV (reference sequence). Trimming removed 3 bases from V and 2 bases from J, with 13 bases in between. The CDR3 loop spans 15 amino acids.